The 20 T cell receptor beta chains listed next were all sequenced from one sample in a study of regulatory T cells in long-lasting Graves disease. Described time point: persistent/refractory GD, antithyroid drugs over 5 years with positive TRAb. RNA isolated from PBMCs was used to make the TCR library. iRepertoire HTBI primers and Arm-PCR of CDR3 regions built TCR beta libraries. Via MiXCR, TCRdb re-called the multiplex PCR reads, giving one row per CDR3 protein. The sample contains about 290,000 distinct CDR3 sequences, under 25% of which appear only once. The sequencing here drew on peripheral blood mononuclear cells (PBMCs), taken when the disease was refractory, from a patient treated with antithyroid drugs. Receptor source: a female donor with Graves disease.

This clonotype was counted many times. A junction boundary mismatches the germline segment, possibly from a read error. The rearrangement uses TRBV7-2 and TRBJ2-4; D is unclear. CDR1 and CDR2 (germline): SGHTA, FQGNSA. CDR3 size: 14 residues. The CDR3: CASSLAVGSNIQYF. The CDR3 DNA is TGCGCCAGCAGCTTGGCCGTAGGGTCCAACATTCAGTACTTC.

This clonotype showed up many times. The chain links TRBV5-1 to TRBJ2-2, with D unresolved. Trimming left V 0 bases short and J 0 bases short, with 6 bases between. Germline V gene data show CDR1 as SGHRS and CDR2 as YFSETQ. This CDR3 is built from 15 residues. The CDR3 region has the DNA TGCGCCAGCAGCTTGGAGGCGGCGAACACCGGGGAGCTGTTTTTT. It translates to CASSLEAANTGELFF.

This clonotype was picked up many times. The chain employs TRBV2 and TRBJ1-1; no reliable D call. Germline-derived CDR1 and CDR2 are SNHLY and FYNNEI. This CDR3 contains 13 residues. V lost 10 bases and J lost 1, with 13 bases in between. The CDR3: CAKSTRENTEAFF. The CDR3 bases are TGTGCCAAAAGCACAAGGGAGAACACTGAAGCTTTCTTT. Combining the CDR3 with reference TRBV2 and TRBJ1-1 gives the whole variable domain EPEVTQTPSHQVTQMGQEVILRCVPISNHLYFYWYRQILGQKVEFLVSFYNNEISEKSEIFDDQFSVERPDGSNFTLKIRSTKLEDSAMYFCAKSTRENTEAFFGQGTRLTVV.

J is TRBJ2-7 and V is TRBV28, with 9 nucleotides matching TRBD1. V was clipped by 5 bases and J by 5 bases; unmatched bases: 10. Germline loops: CDR1 MDHEN, CDR2 SYDVKM. This CDR3 is 15 amino acids long. CDR3 amino acids: CASSQAGTGSHEQYF. DNA of the CDR3: TGTGCCAGCAGTCAGGCGGGGACAGGGAGCCACGAGCAGTACTTC.

This clonotype was counted only a few times. V is TRBV27 and J is TRBJ1-6; D is unclear. V gave up 7 bases and J gave up 10 bases, with 20 bases separating them. Germline assignment: CDR1 MNHEY and CDR2 SMNVEV (reference sequence). CDR3 length equals 15 residues. CDR3 nucleotides: TGTGCCAGCACGACCTTTGAGGGTTTAGGCTCACCCCTCCACTTT. Translating it yields CASTTFEGLGSPLHF.

This clonotype was observed at least ten times. The chain uses TRBV20-1 and TRBJ2-7; D not resolved. Trimming shortened V by 3 bases and J by 1 base, and 7 bases separated the two germline ends. Germline V CDR1 and CDR2: DFQATT, SNEGSKA (reference sequence). The CDR3 runs 12 residues. This chain's CDR3 is CSASVGSYEQYF. The DNA of the CDR3 is TGCAGTGCTAGTGTCGGTTCCTACGAGCAGTACTTC.

The rearrangement links TRBV19 to TRBJ2-2, with D uncertain. V shed 8 bases and J shed 2 bases, with 12 bases lying between them. Germline V gene data show CDR1 as LNHDA and CDR2 as SQIVND (reference sequence). The CDR3 totals 14 residues. The CDR3: CASRPDRNTGELFF. CDR3 nucleotides: TGTGCCAGTCGACCTGACCGAAACACCGGGGAGCTGTTTTTT. The full variable domain, in which reference TRBV19 and TRBJ2-2 provide the parts outside the CDR3, is DGGITQSPKYLFRKEGQNVTLSCEQNLNHDAMYWYRQDPGQGLRLIYYSQIVNDFQKGDIAEGYSVSREKKESFPLTVTSAQKNPTAFYLCASRPDRNTGELFFGEGSRLTVL.

This clonotype was recorded many times. This sequence joins TRBV7-9 and TRBJ1-4; no firm D call. CDR1 SEHNR and CDR2 FQNEAQ come from the germline V gene (reference sequence). Deletions cut 5 bases from V and 1 base from J, with 8 bases between. This CDR3 contains 14 residues. CDR3 DNA: TGTGCCAGCAGCCCAAGCCTAACTAATGAAAAACTGTTTTTT. It codes for CASSPSLTNEKLFF.

The chain employs TRBV29-1 and TRBJ2-2, with D tentatively TRBD1 or TRBD2 (5 bases each). Germline V gene data show CDR1 as SQVTM and CDR2 as ANQGSEA. The ends were cut back, 8 bases at V and 3 bases at J, with 16 bases in the middle. The CDR3 totals 14 residues. CDR3 in DNA: TGCAGCATCCCAAGGGACGGACACACCGGGGAGCTGTTTTTT. Its protein is CSIPRDGHTGELFF.

This clonotype was counted between two and nine times. As DNA, the CDR3 is TGTGCCACCAGCAGAGAGAGGGTTAGCAATCAGCCCCAGCATTTT. Protein sequence: CATSRERVSNQPQHF. V usage is TRBV15 and J usage is TRBJ1-5; D call uncertain. Trimming pared 0 bases from V and 0 bases from J, leaving 6 bases between. The germline CDR1 and CDR2 sequences are LNHNV and YYDKDF (reference sequence). CDR3 length: 15 residues.

This clonotype was detected a few times. The rearrangement uses TRBV28 and TRBJ2-4, with no clear D. The DNA end lines up better with TRBJ2-5; the J call may be wrong. CDR1 and CDR2 from the germline V gene are MDHEN and SYDVKM. The CDR3 covers 13 residues. The CDR3 protein is CASSPRFFETQYF. The CDR3 DNA sequence: TGTGCCAGCAGTCCGAGGTTCTTCGAGACCCAGTACTTC.

This clonotype was counted many times. The V and J genes are TRBV5-6 and TRBJ1-1; D unclear. The CDR3 is 13 amino acids. V lost 1 base and J 4 bases, leaving 8 bases between the germline ends. Germline V lookup: CDR1 SGHDT, CDR2 YYEEEE. CDR3 residues: CASSLIWATEAFF. The CDR3 nucleotides are TGTGCCAGCAGCTTGATCTGGGCCACTGAAGCTTTCTTT.

The count of this clonotype is one. Being one base from a much bigger clone, this may be a read error. This sequence joins TRBV7-2 and TRBJ2-6; a weak D match, TRBD1 (5 bases). CDR1 and CDR2 (germline): SGHTA, FQGNSA. This CDR3 is built from 14 residues. The CDR3 coding sequence is TGTGCCAGCAGTGTTAGCTCTGGGGCCAACGTCCCGACTTTC. The encoded protein is CASSVSSGANVPTF.

This clonotype has a count of ten or more. V and J are TRBV15 and TRBJ1-5, with D maybe TRBD1 (5 bases). V was trimmed by 9 bases and J by 0 bases, leaving 18 bases between them. The CDR3 loop spans 16 amino acids. Germline CDR1 LNHNV, CDR2 YYDKDF (reference sequence). CDR3 nucleotides: TGTGCCACGAGCGACGGGACCGTTACTAGCAATCAGCCCCAGCATTTT. It translates to CATSDGTVTSNQPQHF.

CDR3 bases: TGTGCCAGCAGTGAGAGCGGGAGAGGGCCAGATACGCAGTATTTT. Translated: CASSESGRGPDTQYF. The chain has TRBV25-1 and TRBJ2-3, with 8 nucleotides matching TRBD2. The germline gives CDR1 MGHDK, CDR2 SYGVNS. The CDR3 sequence is 15 residues long. Germline trimming cut 3 bases from V and 4 bases from J; bases unmatched to any gene: 6.

The chain employs TRBV7-2 and TRBJ2-7; TRBD2 agrees at 12 bases. The germline V gene has CDR1 SGHTA and CDR2 FQGNSA. The CDR3 length is 15 residues. J was trimmed by 4 bases and V by 3 bases; bases with no gene match: 4. The CDR3 region is CASSLAGTSGYEQYF. The CDR3 DNA reads TGTGCCAGCAGCTTGGCTGGGACTAGCGGGTACGAGCAGTACTTC.

In this sample, this clonotype turned up a few times. V usage is TRBV12-3 or TRBV12-4 and J usage is TRBJ2-5; 9 bases are shared with TRBD1. V was pared by 5 bases and J by 2 bases, with 9 bases of the junction left unmatched. The CDR3 loop spans 16 amino acids. This CDR3 reads CASSDTGGYRQETQYF. CDR3 nucleotides: TGTGCCAGCAGTGACACAGGGGGCTATAGGCAAGAGACCCAGTACTTC.

This clonotype has more than one count but fewer than ten. The chain joins TRBV20-1 to TRBJ2-7; 9 bases align to TRBD1. The CDR3 runs to 15 residues. The ends lost 2 bases at V and 6 bases at J; junction bases unmatched: 11. Germline CDR1 reads DFQATT; CDR2 reads SNEGSKA (reference sequence). The CDR3: CSARPPGQGLGEQYF. The CDR3 DNA sequence: TGCAGTGCTAGACCACCGGGACAGGGCCTCGGCGAGCAGTACTTC.

This rearrangement joins TRBV11-2 to TRBJ2-3, with a tentative D call TRBD1 (5 bases). The CDR3 has 15 amino acids. The germline V gene has CDR1 SGHAT and CDR2 FQNNGV. Trimming took off 5 bases at V and 4 bases at J, with 16 bases between the two ends. In nucleotides, the CDR3 is TGTGCCAGCAGCCTCATCCAGGGTAGGGCAGATACGCAGTATTTT. Its translation is CASSLIQGRADTQYF.

A word on this clonotype: Since a much larger clone is just one base distant, this may be a read error. The chain links TRBV20-1 to TRBJ2-7; 8 bases are a match to TRBD1. CDR3 length: 16 amino acids. Germline values: CDR1 DFQATT, CDR2 SNEGSKA (reference sequence). CDR3 protein: CSARDPRDRTTYEQCF. The DNA for the CDR3 is TGCAGTGCTAGAGACCCTCGGGACAGGACAACTTACGAGCAGTGCTTC.